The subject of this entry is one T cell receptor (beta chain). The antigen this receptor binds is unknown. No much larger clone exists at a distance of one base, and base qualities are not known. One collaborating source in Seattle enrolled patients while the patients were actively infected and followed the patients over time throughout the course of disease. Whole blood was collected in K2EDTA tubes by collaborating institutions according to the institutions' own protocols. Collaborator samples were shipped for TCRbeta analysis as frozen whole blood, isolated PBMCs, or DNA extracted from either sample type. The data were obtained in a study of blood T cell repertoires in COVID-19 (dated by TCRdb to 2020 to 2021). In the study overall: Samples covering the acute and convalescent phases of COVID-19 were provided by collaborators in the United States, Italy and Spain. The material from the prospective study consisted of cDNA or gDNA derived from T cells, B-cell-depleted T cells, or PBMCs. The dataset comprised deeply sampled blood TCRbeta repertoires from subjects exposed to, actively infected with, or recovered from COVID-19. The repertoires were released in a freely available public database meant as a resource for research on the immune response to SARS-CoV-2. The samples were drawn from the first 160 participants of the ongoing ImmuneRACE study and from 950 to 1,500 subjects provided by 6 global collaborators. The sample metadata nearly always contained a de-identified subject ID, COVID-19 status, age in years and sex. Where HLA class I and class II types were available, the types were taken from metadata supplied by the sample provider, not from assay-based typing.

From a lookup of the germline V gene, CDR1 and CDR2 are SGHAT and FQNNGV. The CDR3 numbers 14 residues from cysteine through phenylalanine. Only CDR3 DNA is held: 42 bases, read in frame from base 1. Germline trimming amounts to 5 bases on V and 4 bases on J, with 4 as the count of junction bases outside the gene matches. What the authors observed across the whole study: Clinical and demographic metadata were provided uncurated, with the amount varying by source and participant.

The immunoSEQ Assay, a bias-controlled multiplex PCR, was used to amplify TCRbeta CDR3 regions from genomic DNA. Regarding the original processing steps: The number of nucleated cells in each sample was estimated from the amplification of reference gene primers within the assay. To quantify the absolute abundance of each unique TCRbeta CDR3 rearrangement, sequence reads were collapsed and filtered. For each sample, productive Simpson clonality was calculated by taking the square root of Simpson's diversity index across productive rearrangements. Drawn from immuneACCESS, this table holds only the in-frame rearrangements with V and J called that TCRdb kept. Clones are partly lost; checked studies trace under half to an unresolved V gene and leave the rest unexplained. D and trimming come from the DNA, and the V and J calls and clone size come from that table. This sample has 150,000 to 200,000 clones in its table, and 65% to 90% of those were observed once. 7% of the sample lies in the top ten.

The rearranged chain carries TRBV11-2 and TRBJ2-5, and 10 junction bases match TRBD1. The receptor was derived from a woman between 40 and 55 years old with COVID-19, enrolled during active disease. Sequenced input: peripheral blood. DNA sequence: TGTGCCAGCAGCGACAGGACAGGGGGAGAGACCCAGTACTTC. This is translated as CASSDRTGGETQYF.